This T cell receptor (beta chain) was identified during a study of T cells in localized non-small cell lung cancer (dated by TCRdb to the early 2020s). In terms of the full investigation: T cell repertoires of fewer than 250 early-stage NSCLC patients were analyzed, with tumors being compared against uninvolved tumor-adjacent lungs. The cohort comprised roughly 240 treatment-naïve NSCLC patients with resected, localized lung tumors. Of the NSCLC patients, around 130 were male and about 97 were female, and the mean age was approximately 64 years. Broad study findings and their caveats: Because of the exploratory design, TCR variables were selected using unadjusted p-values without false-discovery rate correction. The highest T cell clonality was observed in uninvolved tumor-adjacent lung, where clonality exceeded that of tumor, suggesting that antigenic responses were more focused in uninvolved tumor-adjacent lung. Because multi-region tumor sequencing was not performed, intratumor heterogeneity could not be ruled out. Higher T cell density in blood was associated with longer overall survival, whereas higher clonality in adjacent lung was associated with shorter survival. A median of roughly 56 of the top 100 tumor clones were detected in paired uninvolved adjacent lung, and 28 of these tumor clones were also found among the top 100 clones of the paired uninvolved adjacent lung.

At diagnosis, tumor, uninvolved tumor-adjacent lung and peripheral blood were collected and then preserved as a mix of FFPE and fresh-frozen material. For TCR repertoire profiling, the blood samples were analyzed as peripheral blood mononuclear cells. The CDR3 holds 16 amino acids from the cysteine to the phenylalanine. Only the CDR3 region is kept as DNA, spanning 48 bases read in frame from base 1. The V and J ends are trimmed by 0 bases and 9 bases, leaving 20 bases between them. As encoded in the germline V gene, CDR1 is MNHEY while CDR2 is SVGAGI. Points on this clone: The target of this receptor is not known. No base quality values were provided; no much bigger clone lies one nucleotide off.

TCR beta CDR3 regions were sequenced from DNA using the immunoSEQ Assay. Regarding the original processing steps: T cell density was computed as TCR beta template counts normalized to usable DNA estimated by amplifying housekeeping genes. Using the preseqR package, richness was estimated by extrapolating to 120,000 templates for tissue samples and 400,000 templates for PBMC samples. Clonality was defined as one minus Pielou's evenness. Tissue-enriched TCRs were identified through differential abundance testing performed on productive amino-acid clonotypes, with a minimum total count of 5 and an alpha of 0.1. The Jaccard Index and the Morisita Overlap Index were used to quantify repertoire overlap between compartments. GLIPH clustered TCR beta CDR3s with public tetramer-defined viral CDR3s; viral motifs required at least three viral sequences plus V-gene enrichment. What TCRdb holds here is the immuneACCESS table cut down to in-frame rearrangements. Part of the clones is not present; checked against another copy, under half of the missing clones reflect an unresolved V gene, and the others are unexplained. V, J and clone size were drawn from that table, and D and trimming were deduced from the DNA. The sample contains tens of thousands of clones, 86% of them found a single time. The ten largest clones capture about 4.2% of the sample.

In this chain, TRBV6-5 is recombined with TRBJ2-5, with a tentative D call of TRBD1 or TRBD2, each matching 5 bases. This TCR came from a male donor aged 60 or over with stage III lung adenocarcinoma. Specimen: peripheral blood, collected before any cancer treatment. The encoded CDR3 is CASSYSTTAGTEPQYF. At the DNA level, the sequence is TGTGCCAGCAGTTACTCTACTACAGCTGGGACCGAACCCCAGTACTTC.